This is a list of T cell receptor beta chains from one sample in a study of CD8 T cells in ankylosing spondylitis. TCRdb ran MiXCR on the 5' RACE reads and lists one entry per CDR3 protein. The sample lists 400,000 or so distinct CDR3 sequences, roughly 27% seen once, with approximately 1% in the top ten. What was sequenced was blood, either unsorted or a sorted T cell fraction (not recorded which). The receptors stem from a male donor with ankylosing spondylitis. Both conserved end residues are part of each CDR3. D genes are given only for firm matches. Rows may omit the clone size; those that give it use once, few, many or a size class.

TRBJ2-2 | NA | NA | TRBV25-1 | TGTGCCAGCAGTGATGCGAGGGAAGGGAACACCGGGGAGCTGTTTTTT | CASSDAREGNTGELFF
TRBJ2-3 | TRBD2 | NA | TRBV11-2 | TGTGCCAGCAGCTCGGGACTAGCGTTCTCCGCAGATACGCAGTATTTT | CASSSGLAFSADTQYF
TRBJ2-5 | TRBD2 | NA | TRBV25-1 | TGTGCCAGCAGTGAATCGACTAGCGGGCGGGAGACCCAGTACTTC | CASSESTSGRETQYF
TRBJ2-5 | NA | few | TRBV3-1 | TGTGCCAGCAGCCTGCAGACAGTTCTAGGTATCGGAGAGACCCAGTACTTC | CASSLQTVLGIGETQYF
TRBJ1-1 | NA | few | TRBV3-1 | TGTGCCAGCAGCCAAGGGGGGGTAGGTGAAGCTTTCTTT | CASSQGGVGEAFF
TRBJ2-5 | TRBD2 | NA | TRBV7-2 | TGTGCCAGCAGCTTAGCCGGACTAGCGGGATTAGGAGAGACCCAGTACTTC | CASSLAGLAGLGETQYF
TRBJ2-5 | TRBD2 | few | TRBV27 | TGTGCCAGCAAATTTCAAGGACTAGCGGGAGTTGGGGGAGAGACCCAGTACTTC | CASKFQGLAGVGGETQYF
TRBJ1-3 | TRBD1 | NA | TRBV15 | TGTGCCACCAGCAGAGATCTGACAGGGGGAATCTCTGGAAACACCATATATTTT | CATSRDLTGGISGNTIYF
TRBJ2-3 | TRBD2 | NA | TRBV3-1 | TGTGCCAGCAGCCACGTTCGGGACTACCTCGTAGATACGCAGTATTTT | CASSHVRDYLVDTQYF
TRBJ1-1 | NA | NA | TRBV7-2 | TGTGCCAGCAGCCGGGGAGGCGGGGGCGCCTCTGAAGCTTTCTTT | CASSRGGGGASEAFF
TRBJ2-7 | NA | NA | TRBV5-1 | TGCGCCAGCAGCTTGGATAAAGCTCAGGGCAGCGAGCAGTACTTC | CASSLDKAQGSEQYF
TRBJ2-1 | TRBD1 | NA | TRBV18 | TGTGCCAGCTCACCAGACAGGGGGACAGCCTACAATGAGCAGTTCTTC | CASSPDRGTAYNEQFF
TRBJ2-1 | NA | many | TRBV5-1 | TGCGCCAGCAGCTTGGCCATTAGCGGCCCCTACAATGAGCAGTTCTTC | CASSLAISGPYNEQFF
TRBJ2-1 | NA | NA | TRBV7-8 | TGTGCCAGCAGCTTAACGAGCCGGGCTACCTACAATGAGCAGTTCTTC | CASSLTSRATYNEQFF
TRBJ2-2 | NA | few | TRBV3-1 | TGTGCCAGCAGCCAGTTTGACACGAACACCGGGGAGCTGTTTTTT | CASSQFDTNTGELFF
TRBJ2-1 | TRBD2 | NA | TRBV20-1 | TGCAGTGCTAGCGGACTAGCGGGAATCGGCTACAATGAGCAGTTCTTC | CSASGLAGIGYNEQFF
TRBJ2-7 | NA | few | TRBV6-2/TRBV6-3 | TGTGCCAGCAGTTACTGGCCAGGGGTCTACGAGCAGTACTTC | CASSYWPGVYEQYF
TRBJ2-3 | NA | few | TRBV12-3/TRBV12-4 | TGTGCCACCTCAGAGGCGGATACGCAGTATTTT | CATSEADTQYF
TRBJ2-1 | TRBD1 | many | TRBV5-1 | TGCGCCAGCAGCTTGCTAGGGGGCCTCTCCTACAATGAGCAGTTCTTC | CASSLLGGLSYNEQFF
TRBJ2-1 | NA | few | TRBV3-1 | TGTGCCAGCAGCCAAGATCCGGGATTAGTATACAATGAGCAGTTCTTC | CASSQDPGLVYNEQFF
TRBJ2-2 | TRBD2 | NA | TRBV19 | TGTGCCAGTAGCACCGGGGGGATCGCGAACACCGGGGAGCTGTTTTTT | CASSTGGIANTGELFF
TRBJ1-1 | NA | NA | TRBV20-1 | TGCAGTGCTAGCGGGCAGGTGGGCACTGAAGCTTTCTTT | CSASGQVGTEAFF
TRBJ1-6 | TRBD1 | NA | TRBV20-1 | TGCAGTGCTAGCCCCGGGACAGGAGATTCACCCCTCCACTTT | CSASPGTGDSPLHF
TRBJ2-2 | NA | NA | TRBV20-1 | TGCAGTGCTGTGGCTGGTGGGAACACCGGGGAGCTGTTTTTT | CSAVAGGNTGELFF
TRBJ2-3 | NA | few | TRBV2 | TGTGCCAGCGTATGGGGGAGCACAGATACGCAGTATTTT | CASVWGSTDTQYF
TRBJ2-3 | TRBD1 | few | TRBV12-3/TRBV12-4 | TGTGCCAGCAGACTGGGACAGATTAGCACAGATACGCAGTATTTT | CASRLGQISTDTQYF
TRBJ2-1 | TRBD2 | NA | TRBV5-6 | TGTGCCAGCAATCGGCTAGCGGGAGGATTATACAATGAGCAGTTCTTC | CASNRLAGGLYNEQFF
TRBJ1-5 | TRBD1 | NA | TRBV20-1 | TGCAGTGCTGGACAGGGTGGGAAGCCCCAGCATTTT | CSAGQGGKPQHF